The sequence of this TCR beta chain was determined in a study of blood T cell repertoires in COVID-19 (dated by TCRdb to the early 2020s). With respect to the entire study: Samples covering the acute and convalescent phases of COVID-19 were provided by collaborators in the United States, Italy and Spain. The prospective study material was composed of cDNA or gDNA derived from T cells, B-cell-depleted T cells, or PBMCs. Deeply sampled blood TCRbeta repertoires from subjects exposed to, actively infected with, or recovered from COVID-19 were included in the dataset. A freely available public database, intended as a resource for researchers studying the immune response to SARS-CoV-2, is where the repertoires were released. HLA class I and class II types, where available, came from metadata supplied by the sample provider rather than from assay-based typing. Samples came from the ongoing ImmuneRACE study (first 160 participants) plus 1,254 subjects from 6 global collaborators. Nearly every sample came with metadata listing a de-identified subject ID, COVID-19 status, age in years and sex. General study outcomes and caveats: The amount of clinical and demographic metadata varied by source and participant and was provided uncurated.

A note on this clone: Its recognized antigen is unknown. No much larger clone is present one base from it, and per-base qualities are unavailable.

TCRbeta CDR3 regions were amplified from genomic DNA by means of the immunoSEQ Assay, a bias-controlled multiplex PCR. The authors' pipeline ran thus. Within the assay, amplification of reference gene primers was used to estimate how many nucleated cells each sample contained. To quantify the absolute abundance of each unique TCRbeta CDR3 rearrangement, sequence reads were collapsed and filtered. For each sample, productive Simpson clonality was calculated as the square root of Simpson's diversity index across productive rearrangements. Drawn from immuneACCESS, this table holds only the in-frame rearrangements with V and J called that TCRdb kept. Clones are partly lost; checked studies trace under half to an unresolved V gene and leave the rest unexplained. That table is the source of V, J and clone size, and D and trimming were worked out from the DNA. This sample comprises about 260,000 clones, 70% to 85% of them detected only once. Of the sample, over 1.5% falls within the top ten clones.

The collaborating institutions used their own protocols to collect whole blood in K2EDTA tubes. For TCRbeta analysis, collaborators shipped samples in one of three forms: frozen whole blood, isolated PBMCs, or DNA extracted from either of those sample types. Reading from cysteine to phenylalanine, the CDR3 counts 13 amino acids. The DNA shown is the 39-base CDR3, in frame from base 1. V is pared back by 0 bases and J by 4 bases, with 4 bases lying between the germline termini. Looking up the germline V gene yields CDR1 MNHNS and CDR2 SASEGT. The chain is encoded by TRBV6-1 joined to TRBJ1-3; no D gene is confidently identified. The sequenced sample was peripheral blood. The sequence was collected from a woman older than 75 with acute or convalescent COVID-19. The base sequence is TGTGCCAGCAGTGAAGCAGCGGGAAACACCATATATTTT. It translates to CASSEAAGNTIYF.